The rows below give T cell receptor beta chains drawn from one sample of a study of blood T cell repertoires in COVID-19. Here immunoSEQ multiplex PCR was the method, and the copy in TCRdb shows in-frame clones only, minus some. The sample lists hundreds of thousands of clones, almost 90% seen once, with approximately 4.5% in the top ten. Material: PBMCs or T cells enriched from blood (not recorded which). The receptors come from a woman aged 18-29 years with acute COVID-19. CDR3s include the opening cysteine and the closing phenylalanine or tryptophan. A D gene is named only where the DNA matches it firmly. Part of the rows lack a size; the others show once, few, many or a class for expanded clones.

.	TRBV15	TRBJ2-7	.	CATSRGRDTYYEQYF	TGTGCCACCAGCAGGGGCCGGGACACCTACTACGAGCAGTACTTC
.	TRBV2	TRBJ1-6	.	CASDSGESPLHF	TGTGCCAGCGATTCGGGGGAATCACCCCTCCACTTT
TRBD1	TRBV6-5	TRBJ2-2	few	CASGPGQGIGELFF	TGTGCCAGTGGGCCGGGACAGGGAATCGGGGAGCTGTTTTTT
.	TRBV28	TRBJ2-7	.	CASSKTGPDEQYF	TGTGCCAGCAGTAAGACAGGTCCGGACGAGCAGTACTTC
TRBD1	TRBV27	TRBJ1-1	.	CASSLSGTGWTEAFF	TGTGCCAGCAGTTTATCGGGGACAGGGTGGACTGAAGCTTTCTTT
.	TRBV5-5	TRBJ1-3	.	CASSVYGESSGNTIYF	TGTGCCAGCAGCGTTTACGGGGAGTCCTCTGGAAACACCATATATTTT
.	TRBV21-1	TRBJ2-5	.	CASSPPGRYF	TGTGCCAGCAGCCCCCCTGGGCGGTACTTC
.	TRBV7-8	TRBJ1-5	.	CASSPGQQRNQPQHF	TGTGCCAGCAGCCCTGGACAGCAACGAAATCAGCCCCAGCATTTT
.	TRBV6-1	TRBJ1-1	.	CASSEALSGGDAEAFF	TGTGCCAGCAGTGAAGCGCTGTCGGGGGGCGACGCTGAAGCTTTCTTT
TRBD1	TRBV7-6	TRBJ2-3	.	CASSLVDRGRTDTQYF	TGTGCCAGCAGCTTAGTGGACAGGGGACGCACAGATACGCAGTATTTT
TRBD1	TRBV5-4	TRBJ2-7	.	CASSSPPGTGRHEQYF	TGTGCCAGCAGCTCGCCCCCCGGGACAGGGCGACACGAGCAGTACTTC
.	TRBV30	TRBJ2-1	.	CAWSVNNEQFF	TGTGCCTGGAGTGTTAACAATGAGCAGTTCTTC
TRBD1	TRBV11-3	TRBJ1-2	.	CASSPEPGGIDGYTF	TGTGCCAGCAGTCCCGAGCCAGGGGGGATTGATGGCTACACCTTC